The 15 T cell receptor beta chains below were found in one sample sequenced in a study of CD8+CD57+ T cells in acquired aplastic anemia. CDR3 and TCR beta VDJ profiling relied on a genomic DNA template. MiXCR was run by TCRdb on the reads, yielding one entry per CDR3 protein. The table shows approximately 200,000 distinct CDR3 sequences, with about 59% occurring only once. The sample consisted of sorted CD4+, CD8+, or CD8+CD57+ T cells (not recorded which) from PBMCs. The receptors originated from a human donor in good health.

Points on this clonotype: A much larger clone lies one base from this, so it may be a read error. The chain recombines TRBV6-5 with TRBJ1-1; 9 bases match TRBD1. The ends lost 5 bases at V and 9 bases at J; junction bases unmatched: 7. The CDR3 sequence is 13 residues long. The V gene's germline CDR1 is MNHEY and CDR2 SVGAGI. Here the CDR3 reads CASSPGQGSKAFF. The CDR3 region has the DNA TGTGCCAGCAGTCCAGGACAGGGGAGTAAAGCTTTCTTT.

V gene TRBV24-1 combines with J gene TRBJ2-5, with a weak D call TRBD2 (5 bases). The V end lost 0 bases, the J end lost 4 bases, and 14 bases lay between the germline ends. There are 16 residues in the CDR3. Germline loops: CDR1 KGHDR, CDR2 SFDVKD. This CDR3 is CATSDLKDSPGETQYF. Written as DNA, the CDR3 is TGTGCCACCAGTGATTTGAAGGACTCCCCAGGAGAGACCCAGTACTTC.

This clonotype turned up a few times. The rearrangement uses TRBV2 and TRBJ1-2; D is undetermined. Germline values: CDR1 SNHLY, CDR2 FYNNEI. The CDR3 totals 12 residues. The V gene lost 6 bases and the J gene lost 1 base, with 6 bases spanning the gap. The DNA of the CDR3 is TGTGCCAGCAGACAGTTTAACTATGGCTACACCTTC. It specifies CASRQFNYGYTF.

The J gene is TRBJ2-1, the V gene TRBV2; 12 bases match TRBD1. The CDR3 has 15 amino acids. CDR1 SNHLY and CDR2 FYNNEI come from the germline V gene. V was clipped by 3 bases and J by 7 bases; unmatched bases: 4. The CDR3 bases are TGTGCCAGCAGTGACCGGGACAGGGGGCTAAATGAGCAGTTCTTC. This codes for CASSDRDRGLNEQFF.

A note on this clonotype: This clone may be a read error of a much larger clone one base away. The chain combines TRBV14 with TRBJ2-3; 11 nucleotides line up with TRBD2. CDR3 length: 17 residues. Germline V gene sequence: CDR1 SGHDN, CDR2 FVKESK. With 4 bases clipped from V and 6 bases from J, the junction kept 12 bases outside the gene matches. The CDR3 bases are TGTGCCAGCAGCCCAACGGTTAGCGGGGGGGCATATGATACGCAGTATTTT. Its translation is CASSPTVSGGAYDTQYF.

This clonotype has ten or more counts. The chain carries TRBV20-1 and TRBJ2-7, with D possibly called TRBD1 or TRBD2 (6 bases each). The CDR3 runs 17 residues. V was pared by 0 bases and J by 3 bases, with 21 bases between. In germline, CDR1 is DFQATT, CDR2 SNEGSKA (reference sequence). The CDR3 nucleotides read TGCAGTGCTAGAGATTGGGCTCGCCAGGGGACTTACTACGAGCAGTACTTC. This encodes CSARDWARQGTYYEQYF.

The rearrangement joins TRBV19 to TRBJ1-5; D ambiguous. Between the trimmed V and J ends, which lost 3 bases and 0 bases, there was a span of 9 bases. This CDR3 region has 15 residues. CDR1 and CDR2 (germline): LNHDA, SQIVND (reference sequence). DNA of the CDR3: TGTGCCAGTAGTATGGAGAAATATAGCAATCAGCCCCAGCATTTT. Encoded protein: CASSMEKYSNQPQHF.

This clonotype was observed a single time. The chain carries TRBV7-9 and TRBJ2-1; no definite D call. The V end lost 4 bases, the J end lost 3 bases, and 16 bases lay between the germline ends. CDR1 and CDR2 from the germline V gene are SEHNR and FQNEAQ (reference sequence). The CDR3 covers 16 residues. CDR3 loop: CASSSGGVNYYNEQFF. The CDR3 nucleotides read TGTGCCAGCAGCTCCGGTGGGGTTAACTACTACAATGAGCAGTTCTTC.

The chain is built from TRBV20-1 and TRBJ2-7; no clear D gene. The CDR3 spans 16 residues. Germline values: CDR1 DFQATT, CDR2 SNEGSKA (reference sequence). The ends were cut back, 3 bases at V and 2 bases at J, with 20 bases in the middle. Here the CDR3 reads CSASLGWANIAYEQYF. CDR3 DNA sequence: TGCAGTGCTAGTCTAGGGTGGGCAAATATTGCCTACGAGCAGTACTTC.

This clonotype was detected many times. The J gene is TRBJ2-7, the V gene TRBV24-1; D possibly corresponds to TRBD1 (6 bases). The CDR3 length is 13 residues. V lost 2 bases, J lost 5 bases, and 9 bases lay in between. CDR1 is KGHDR and CDR2 is SFDVKD in the germline V gene. CDR3 in DNA: TGTGCCACCAGTGATTCACAGGGTAACGAGCAGTACTTC. This encodes CATSDSQGNEQYF.

J is TRBJ2-1 and V is TRBV2, with D perhaps being TRBD1 or TRBD2 (5 bases each). The V end was cut by 4 bases, the J end by 2 bases, with 15 bases between. The CDR3 sequence is 16 residues long. The germline gives CDR1 SNHLY, CDR2 FYNNEI. CDR3 residues: CASSVKGRRAYNEQFF. For the CDR3, the DNA is TGTGCCAGCAGTGTGAAGGGACGTAGGGCCTACAATGAGCAGTTCTTC.

This rearrangement joins TRBV7-8 to TRBJ2-7, with D possibly being TRBD1 (5 bases). V was clipped by 1 base and J by 4 bases, with 17 bases between them. This CDR3 comprises 16 residues. In germline, CDR1 is SGHVS, CDR2 FQNEAQ. This chain's CDR3 is CASSLDLSGIGYEQYF. The CDR3 region has the DNA TGTGCCAGCAGCTTAGATCTTTCAGGGATTGGATACGAGCAGTACTTC.

This clonotype was seen ten or more times. V and J are TRBV2 and TRBJ2-7; 7 bases fit TRBD1. Trimming removed 5 bases from V and 5 bases from J; junction bases left unmatched: 6. Per the germline V gene, CDR1 is SNHLY and CDR2 is FYNNEI. The CDR3 spans 13 residues. CDR3 region: CASSTRQGHEQYF. In nucleotides, the CDR3 is TGTGCCAGCAGTACAAGACAGGGCCACGAGCAGTACTTC.

The genes are TRBV5-5 and TRBJ2-7; D is possibly TRBD1 (6 bases). Germline CDR1 is SGHKS and CDR2 is YYEKEE (reference sequence). This CDR3 is built from 14 residues. The V gene lost 4 bases and the J gene lost 3 bases, with 14 bases spanning the gap. The CDR3 nucleotides are TGTGCCAGCAGCCTCAGGGGTTGGGACTACGAGCAGTACTTC. This gives the protein CASSLRGWDYEQYF.

This clonotype was seen a handful of times. The CDR3 DNA is TGTGCCAGCAGCTTAGCGGGACCCGAGCATTTT. Translating gives CASSLAGPEHF. The gene calls are TRBV7-9 and TRBJ1-5; weak D call: TRBD1 (5 bases). This CDR3 has 11 residues. Per the germline V gene, CDR1 is SEHNR and CDR2 is FQNEAQ (reference sequence). Trimming took 0 bases from V and 14 from J, leaving 8 bases between them.